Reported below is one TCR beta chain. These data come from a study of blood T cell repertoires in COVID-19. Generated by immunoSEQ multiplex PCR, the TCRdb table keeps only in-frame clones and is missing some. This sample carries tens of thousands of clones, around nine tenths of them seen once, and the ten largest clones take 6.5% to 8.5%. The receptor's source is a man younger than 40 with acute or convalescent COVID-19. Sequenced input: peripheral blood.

CDR3 nucleotides: TGTGCCAGTAGTGGGGGCAGGGCTCAGCCCCAGCATTTT. Amino acids: CASSGGRAQPQHF. The gene calls are TRBV19 and TRBJ1-5; possibly TRBD1 for D (6 bases). With 5 bases removed from V and 6 bases from J, the gap between germline ends came to 11 bases. The germline V gene has CDR1 LNHDA and CDR2 SQIVND (reference sequence). This CDR3 is 13 amino acids long.